Shown below are 27 T cell receptor beta chains from a single sample sequenced in a study of tumor-infiltrating lymphocytes in primary liver carcinoma. Starting material for RNA and DNA co-extraction consisted of about 20-32 mg of unsorted bulk tissue. Making TCR beta cDNA involved 400 to 600 ng total RNA and a constant-region primer. Three nested multiplex PCR rounds, a slightly modified ARM-PCR method, built the TCR beta libraries. TRBV1-TRBV30 forward and Cbeta reverse primers drove the first two approximately 11-cycle rounds. TCRdb reprocessed the multiplex PCR reads with MiXCR, giving one entry per CDR3 protein. Of approximately 54,000 distinct CDR3 sequences listed, around 79% were seen once; the top ten hold less than 30%. Sequenced input: liver tumor tissue from sampling region 2. Documented subset: tumor region T2, inferior pole. Every receptor here comes from a man aged 35-49 years with primary liver carcinoma and hepatitis B virus infection.

Only one count was recorded for this clonotype. A read error may produce the germline difference seen at one junction end. This chain joins TRBV6-1 and TRBJ2-3; TRBD2 matches at 8 bases. CDR3 length: 18 amino acids. Germline V CDR1 and CDR2: MNHNS, SASEGT. The CDR3 DNA sequence: TGTGCCAGTAGTGAACAAGCTAGCGGGCCTTATAGCACAGATACGCAGTATTTT. Encoded protein: CASSEQASGPYSTDTQYF.

As to this clonotype: The junction does not match germline at one end; this may be a read error. J is TRBJ2-1 and V is TRBV7-8; D may correspond to TRBD1 or TRBD2 (6 bases each). The CDR3 sequence is 13 residues long. Germline CDR1 is SGHVS and CDR2 is FQNEAQ. For the CDR3, the DNA is TGTGCCAGCAACCACCAAGGAGGGGGTGAGCGGTTCTTC. It encodes CASNHQGGGERFF.

On this clonotype: A read error is likely, as this CDR3 ends without the conserved phenylalanine or tryptophan. This chain links TRBV6-5 with TRBJ2-4; D unresolved. The ends were cut back, 4 bases at V and 8 bases at J, with 21 bases in the middle. The CDR3 has 16 amino acids. Germline values: CDR1 MNHEY, CDR2 SVGAGI. In DNA, the CDR3 is TGTGCCAGCAGTTTCGACCTAGATATAGCCAAGGACATTCAGTACATC. Its translation is CASSFDLDIAKDIQYI.

A word on this clonotype: A read error may produce the germline difference seen at one junction end. V gene TRBV6-5 combines with J gene TRBJ2-3, with 9 bases aligning to TRBD1. The CDR3 has 13 amino acids. CDR1 is MNHEY, CDR2 SVGAGI, per germline. The CDR3 loop is CASSYWEGQGSYF. CDR3 nucleotides: TGTGCCAGCAGTTACTGGGAGGGACAGGGATCATATTTC.

Turning to this clonotype: Sequence at one end of the junction differs from germline and may be a read error. The rearrangement uses TRBV12-3 or TRBV12-4 and TRBJ1-2; 9 bases agree with TRBD1. The CDR3 extends over 14 amino acids. The CDR3 bases are TGTGTCAGCAGTTTTATGGGGACAGGGAATGGCTACACCTTC. Amino acids: CVSSFMGTGNGYTF.

About this clonotype itself: The conserved final phenylalanine or tryptophan is absent from the CDR3, which likely points to a read error. The DNA is left out, because the CDR3 cannot be placed on it with certainty; the CDR3 is given as TCRdb lists it. The V and J genes are TRBV30 and TRBJ1-5. The germline V gene has CDR1 GTSNPN and CDR2 SVGIG (reference sequence). The CDR3 is 15 amino acids in total, end residues counted. CDR3 amino acids: CAWSVMGRLNQPQHI.

A note on this clonotype: A much bigger clone sits one base away, suggesting this may be a read error. The V gene is TRBV28, the J gene TRBJ2-7; D remains ambiguous. Germline-derived CDR1 and CDR2 are MDHEN and SYDVKM. The CDR3 runs to 15 residues. The CDR3 region has the DNA TGTGCCATCAGTTCGGTTGACGGTTCGAGACCATCGCAGTACTTC. This translates into CAISSVDGSRPSQYF.

This chain links TRBV4-1 with TRBJ2-4; D might be TRBD2 (6 bases). Trimming stripped 0 bases from V and 1 base from J, with 19 bases between. This CDR3 has 19 residues. Germline assignment: CDR1 MGHRA and CDR2 YSYEKL. In nucleotides, the CDR3 is TGCGCCAGCAGCCAAGATTCGGGGGAGAGTAGGCCTGCCAAAAACATTCAGTACTTC. This gives the protein CASSQDSGESRPAKNIQYF.

With respect to this clonotype: A read error may explain this, as a much larger clone is one base away. The V and J genes are TRBV4-1 and TRBJ2-3; no definite D call. Germline CDR1 and CDR2: MGHRA and YSYEKL. Trimming removed 8 bases at V and 0 bases at J, with 9 bases between. The CDR3 runs 13 residues. CDR3 nucleotide sequence: TGCGCCAGCTGGAAAATTAGCACAGATACGCAGTATTTT. It yields the protein CASWKISTDTQYF.

V gene TRBV23-1 combines with J gene TRBJ2-1, with D perhaps matching TRBD1 (6 bases). TRBV23-1 is given ORF status, its function remaining uncertain. The germline V and J ends were trimmed by 2 bases and 3 bases, with 14 bases remaining between them. The CDR3 runs to 16 residues. The CDR3 is CASSQDRRKGYNEQFF. The CDR3 coding sequence is TGCGCCAGCAGTCAAGACAGGCGTAAAGGCTACAATGAGCAGTTCTTC.

As regards this clonotype: The final CDR3 position lacks the conserved phenylalanine or tryptophan, pointing to a likely read error. The rearrangement uses TRBV2 and TRBJ1-4, with 9 positions matching TRBD1. Germline values: CDR1 SNHLY, CDR2 FYNNEI. There are 14 residues in the CDR3. J was trimmed by 10 bases and V by 8 bases; bases with no gene match: 11. The CDR3 region has the DNA TGTGCCAGCTCACAGGGGGCGGTCTTGGGAAAACTGTTTTCT. It is translated as CASSQGAVLGKLFS.

Remarks on this clonotype: One end of the junction does not line up with germline, which may come from a read error. This chain uses TRBV2 with TRBJ1-1; TRBD1 agrees at 8 bases. Germline assignment: CDR1 SNHLY and CDR2 FYNNEI. The CDR3 extends over 13 amino acids. The chain's CDR3 is CARWTGRVTETFF. The CDR3 region has the DNA TGTGCCCGATGGACAGGGAGGGTGACTGAAACTTTCTTT.

Details on this clonotype: Its ends do not fully match the called genes, so a read error is possible. This chain uses TRBV28 with TRBJ1-5; D not certain. The CDR3 consists of 12 residues. Germline assignment: CDR1 MDHEN and CDR2 SYDVKM. The CDR3 loop reads CATNSEGRPQHF. The CDR3 nucleotides read TGTGCCACCAATAGCGAAGGGAGGCCCCAACATTTT.

Details on this clonotype: The junction departs from the called germline gene at one end, perhaps through a read error. This chain connects TRBV6-5 to TRBJ2-2; no reliable D call. The CDR3 is made up of 14 amino acids. The germline V gene has CDR1 MNHEY and CDR2 SVGAGI. CDR3 loop: CTSSYSRDTGELFF. The CDR3 DNA is TGTACCAGTAGTTACTCTCGGGACACCGGGGAGCTGTTTTTT.

The chain carries TRBV6-6 and TRBJ2-1; weak D call: TRBD1 (6 bases). V lost 10 bases and J 3 bases, leaving 19 bases between the germline ends. CDR1 is MNHNY and CDR2 is SVGAGI in the germline V gene (reference sequence). The CDR3 totals 15 residues. In DNA, the CDR3 is TGTGCCATCACGCTCCCCCGGGACAACTACAATGAGCAGTTCTTC. Translation gives CAITLPRDNYNEQFF.

The genes are TRBV11-2 and TRBJ2-3; the D is unclear. CDR1 SGHAT and CDR2 FQNNGV come from the germline V gene. The CDR3 spans 14 residues. DNA of the CDR3: TGTGACGGCAGCTTATCCAAGGGATCAGATACGCAGTATTTT. This sequence encodes CDGSLSKGSDTQYF.

This clonotype was recorded once. The conserved final phenylalanine or tryptophan is absent from the CDR3, which likely points to a read error. This chain connects TRBV6-6 to TRBJ1-5; D remains unclear. Germline CDR1 is MNHNY and CDR2 is SVGAGI (reference sequence). The CDR3 is made up of 12 amino acids. The DNA for the CDR3 is TGTGCCAACAGTCTCCCCAATCAGCCCCAGCATTAT. The encoded protein is CANSLPNQPQHY.

This clonotype was found many times. The chain joins TRBV6-5 to TRBJ1-2, with TRBD1 matching over 9 bases. The CDR3 totals 14 residues. Looked up from germline, CDR1 is MNHEY and CDR2 is SVGAGI. V gave up 0 bases and J gave up 7 bases; unmatched junction bases: 3. For the CDR3, the DNA is TGTGCCAGCAGTTACTCTCCGGGACAGGGTGGCTACACCTTC. Translation gives CASSYSPGQGGYTF.

This chain connects TRBV29-1 to TRBJ2-5; 9 nucleotides line up with TRBD1. This CDR3 has 14 residues. The ends lost 0 bases at V and 10 bases at J; junction bases unmatched: 9. Germline V lookup: CDR1 SQVTM, CDR2 ANQGSEA. The CDR3 DNA is TGCAGCGTTGAAGATCTTAACAGGGGGCAGAGCCAGTACTTC. Encoded protein: CSVEDLNRGQSQYF.

The chain couples TRBV4-1 to TRBJ2-7, with D perhaps given as TRBD1 or TRBD2 (5 bases each). The germline V gene encodes CDR1 MGHRA and CDR2 YSYEKL. The V gene lost 6 bases and the J gene lost 0 bases, with 12 bases spanning the gap. This CDR3 has 14 amino acids. The CDR3 sequence: CASRPGLSSYEQYF. The CDR3 DNA reads TGCGCCAGCAGGCCGGGGCTGAGCTCCTACGAGCAGTACTTC.

V is TRBV6-2 or TRBV6-3 and J is TRBJ1-2; TRBD1 is a possible D gene (5 bases). From germline, CDR1 is MNHEY and CDR2 SVGEGT. Trimming pared 10 bases from V and 0 bases from J, leaving 15 bases between. This CDR3 spans 14 amino acids. CDR3 in amino acids: CANGLGRPNYGYTF. CDR3 bases: TGTGCCAACGGATTGGGACGGCCTAACTATGGCTACACCTTC.

Comment on this clonotype: One end of the junction fails to match germline, which may point to a read error. The rearrangement links TRBV11-2 to TRBJ2-2; TRBD2 agrees at 10 bases. CDR1 is SGHAT and CDR2 is FQNNGV in the germline V gene. The CDR3 has 17 residues. CDR3 sequence (DNA): TGTGCCTGCAGCGGAGGACTAGCGGAGCGGAACAGCGGGGAGCCGTTTTTT. It codes for CACSGGLAERNSGEPFF.

V usage is TRBV19 and J usage is TRBJ1-1; possibly TRBD1 for D (6 bases). This CDR3 spans 13 amino acids. The germline V and J ends were trimmed by 6 bases and 4 bases, with 12 bases remaining between them. CDR1 is LNHDA and CDR2 is SQIVND in the germline V gene (reference sequence). This chain's CDR3 is CASRNREITEAFF. The CDR3, as DNA: TGTGCCAGTAGGAACAGGGAGATCACTGAAGCTTTCTTT.

Remarks on this clonotype: Relative to the germline gene, one junction end is altered; a read error may explain this. The DNA for the CDR3 is TGTGCCAGAAGTTTTGGGACAAGGGGCACTGAAGCTTTCTTT. Encoded protein: CARSFGTRGTEAFF. The rearrangement uses TRBV28 and TRBJ1-1, with a tentative D call TRBD1 (6 bases). Per the germline V gene, CDR1 is MDHEN and CDR2 is SYDVKM. There are 14 residues in the CDR3.

For this clonotype: Sequence at one end of the junction differs from germline and may be a read error. This rearrangement joins TRBV7-8 to TRBJ2-2; possibly TRBD1 or TRBD2 for D (5 bases each). This CDR3 region has 17 residues. Germline CDR1 SGHVS, CDR2 FQNEAQ. The CDR3 here is CASSLKIGWTNTGDLFF. CDR3 bases: TGTGCCAGCAGCTTAAAGATAGGGTGGACGAACACCGGGGACCTGTTTTTT.

On this clonotype itself: One junction end does not reproduce the germline sequence, and a read error may be involved. This rearrangement joins TRBV7-9 to TRBJ2-6; tentative D call: TRBD1 (6 bases). CDR1 SEHNR and CDR2 FQNEAQ come from the germline V gene (reference sequence). This CDR3 contains 15 residues. The DNA of the CDR3 is TGTGCCAGCACAGGGGAAGACTCTGGGGCCAAGGTCCTGACTTTC. Translation: CASTGEDSGAKVLTF.

This clonotype was detected only a few times. With a much larger clone just one base away, this may be a read error. The chain carries TRBV28 and TRBJ2-2; 7 positions agree with TRBD1. The CDR3 contains 15 residues. Per germline, CDR1 MDHEN and CDR2 SYDVKM. The CDR3 loop is CASSLTGSGTGEMFF. As DNA, the CDR3 is TGTGCCAGTTCATTGACAGGGTCGGGCACCGGGGAGATGTTTTTT.